The 8 T cell receptor beta chains below were found in one sample sequenced in a study of T cell changes during pregnancy in multiple sclerosis (dated by TCRdb to between 2018 and 2020). Libraries were built with the immunoSEQ multiplex PCR assay. Drawn from immuneACCESS, this table holds only the in-frame rearrangements with V and J called that TCRdb kept. Clones are partly lost; checked studies trace under half to an unresolved V gene and leave the rest unexplained. The sample table records nearly 20,000 clones; about nine tenths of these occur just once. Jointly, the top ten make up 4.5% to 6% of the sample. Here the sequenced sample was CD8+ T cells from peripheral blood mononuclear cells, taken in the third trimester of pregnancy. These receptors were collected from a female donor in good health, enrolled as a control in a pregnancy study.

This clone was picked up one time. The chain recombines TRBV19 with TRBJ1-1, with TRBD1 matching 7 bases. Germline V gene data show CDR1 as LNHDA and CDR2 as SQIVND (reference sequence). This CDR3 comprises 16 residues. J was trimmed by 1 base and V by 6 bases; bases with no gene match: 11. DNA of the CDR3: TGTGCCAGTAGAAATGACAGGGAATTTACGAACACTGAAGCTTTCTTT. As protein: CASRNDREFTNTEAFF.

This clone is judged medium-sized (0.01 to 0.1%). This sequence joins TRBV7-9 and TRBJ2-3, with TRBD1 matching 7 bases. The CDR3 extends over 16 amino acids. With V trimmed by 5 bases and J by 6 bases, 14 bases remained unmatched. Germline V gene sequence: CDR1 SEHNR, CDR2 FQNEAQ (reference sequence). The CDR3 DNA sequence: TGTGCCAGCAGCCCCAACAGGGACAGCCCGATTGATACGCAGTATTTT. Its translation: CASSPNRDSPIDTQYF.

The chain employs TRBV28 and TRBJ2-7, with 10 bases aligning to TRBD1. The CDR3 covers 15 residues. CDR1 is MDHEN, CDR2 SYDVKM, per germline. V dropped 6 bases and J dropped 0; count of bases not matched to a gene: 5. DNA of the CDR3: TGTGCCAGCAGGGGGGGGACAGGGGACTCCTACGAGCAGTACTTC. This gives the protein CASRGGTGDSYEQYF.

The chain combines TRBV19 with TRBJ2-1; 10 bases fit TRBD1. Germline V gene lookup returns CDR1 LNHDA and CDR2 SQIVND (reference sequence). V lost 8 bases, J lost 9 bases, and 10 bases stayed unmatched. The CDR3 has 14 residues. CDR3 sequence reads: CASLPGQGIVEQFF. The CDR3 nucleotides read TGTGCCAGTCTGCCGGGACAGGGGATTGTTGAGCAGTTCTTC.

The rearrangement uses TRBV6-5 and TRBJ2-3; 12 nucleotides align to TRBD2. The CDR3 runs to 16 residues. Germline trimming cut 4 bases from V and 7 bases from J; bases unmatched to any gene: 9. The V gene's germline CDR1 is MNHEY and CDR2 SVGAGI. This chain's CDR3 is CASSLGRLAGAYTQYF. CDR3 in DNA: TGTGCCAGCAGTTTGGGAAGACTAGCGGGGGCTTATACGCAGTATTTT.

This chain links TRBV4-3 with TRBJ2-2; D may be TRBD1 (5 bases). CDR1 is LGHNA, CDR2 YSLEER, per germline. The CDR3 totals 13 residues. Trimming took off 8 bases at V and 6 bases at J, with 13 bases between the two ends. CDR3 sequence reads: CASGALESGELFF. CDR3 sequence (DNA): TGCGCCAGCGGGGCTCTTGAGTCCGGGGAGCTGTTTTTT.

The chain employs TRBV4-3 and TRBJ2-2; D not certain. Germline assignment: CDR1 LGHNA and CDR2 YSLEER. V was pared by 4 bases and J by 3 bases, with 9 bases between. The CDR3 has 14 amino acids. The CDR3 DNA is TGCGCCAGCAGCCCTGACACCTACACCGGGGAGCTGTTTTTT. Its translation: CASSPDTYTGELFF.

The chain employs TRBV7-9 and TRBJ2-1; 11 nucleotides match TRBD1. This CDR3 is built from 16 residues. CDR1 and CDR2 (germline): SEHNR, FQNEAQ (reference sequence). Germline trimming cut 4 bases from V and 3 bases from J; bases unmatched to any gene: 5. The CDR3 sequence is CASSWWGTGGYNEQFF. The CDR3 DNA is TGTGCCAGCAGCTGGTGGGGGACAGGGGGCTACAATGAGCAGTTCTTC.